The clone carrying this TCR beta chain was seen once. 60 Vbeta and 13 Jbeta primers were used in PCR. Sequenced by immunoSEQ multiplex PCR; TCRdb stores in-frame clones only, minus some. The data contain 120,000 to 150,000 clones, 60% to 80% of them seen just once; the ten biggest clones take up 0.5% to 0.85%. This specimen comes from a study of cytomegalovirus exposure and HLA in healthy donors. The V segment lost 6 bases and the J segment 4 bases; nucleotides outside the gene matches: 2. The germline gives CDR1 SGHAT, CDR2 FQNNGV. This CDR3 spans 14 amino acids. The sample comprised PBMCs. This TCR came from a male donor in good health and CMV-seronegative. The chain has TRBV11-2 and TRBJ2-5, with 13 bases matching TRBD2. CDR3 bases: TGTGCCAGCAGTCGACTAGCGGGGGGAGAGACCCAGTACTTC. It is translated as CASSRLAGGETQYF.